This T cell receptor (beta chain) was obtained from a study of monozygotic twins with inflammatory bowel disease. TCRdb reanalyzed the 5' RACE reads and collapses them to one entry per CDR3 protein, without DNA. There are fewer than 350,000 distinct CDR3 sequences in the sample, with under 2.5% held by the top ten. The clonotype comes from a human donor with ulcerative colitis or Crohn's disease, or a healthy co-twin of an affected twin (not recorded which). Sequencing input: blood.

This chain's CDR3 is CASSSPWETQYF. This sequence joins TRBV7-2 and TRBJ2-5. This CDR3 region has 12 residues. The V gene's germline CDR1 is SGHTA and CDR2 FQGNSA.